The source of this T cell receptor beta chain is a study of Ad26.COV2.S vaccination and SARS-CoV-2 variants. About the research overall: A COV1001 Ad26.COV2.S trial-arm participant provided the sample. Donor got 5x10^10 or 1x10^11 viral particles of Ad26.COV2.S. Study results and limitations: The analyses of TCR breadth and depth may have understated the size of total T cell responses. For non-spike TCRs, breadth in vaccine recipients resembled that in placebo recipients.

Method: immunoSEQ multiplex PCR; TCRdb's copy keeps in-frame clones and lacks some. The table has roughly 350,000 clones, 65% to 90% seen once. Regarding this clone: The target antigen is unknown.

V gave up 6 bases and J gave up 7 bases; unmatched junction bases: 4. The CDR3 is made up of 14 amino acids. CDR1 and CDR2 from the germline V gene are SNHLY and FYNNEI. Noted treatment: around 19 received Ad26.COV2.S at low or high dose, single or two shots; 5 received placebo; per-sample allocation not given. Samples came from day 63 after the first vaccine or placebo injection. The chain carries TRBV2 and TRBJ1-6, with 9 bases that match TRBD1. Sequencing was performed on peripheral blood, taken in a trial of Ad26.COV2.S vaccine versus placebo. The source is a person between 18 and 60 years old who received the Ad26.COV2.S COVID-19 vaccine or a placebo. The CDR3 spells CASRRDRVNSPLHF. DNA for the CDR3: TGTGCCAGCAGGAGGGACAGGGTGAATTCACCCCTCCACTTT.